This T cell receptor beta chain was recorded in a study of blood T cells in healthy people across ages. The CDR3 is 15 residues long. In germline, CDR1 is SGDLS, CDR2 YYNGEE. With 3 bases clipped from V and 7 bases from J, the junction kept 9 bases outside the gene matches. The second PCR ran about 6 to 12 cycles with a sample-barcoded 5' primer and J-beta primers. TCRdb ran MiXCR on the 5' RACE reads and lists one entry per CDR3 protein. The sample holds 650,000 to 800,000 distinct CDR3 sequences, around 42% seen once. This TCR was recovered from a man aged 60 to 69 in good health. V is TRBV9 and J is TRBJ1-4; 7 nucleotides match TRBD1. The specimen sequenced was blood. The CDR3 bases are TGTGCCAGCAGCGCACAGGGGCCGGGCGGTGAAAAACTGTTTTTT. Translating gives CASSAQGPGGEKLFF.